The next 11 T cell receptor beta chains were all read from a single sample in a study of T-cell reconstitution after alpha-beta-depleted transplantation in children. For TCRbeta, the library was prepared with unique molecular identifiers. From the PCR reads, TCRdb called clonotypes with MiXCR, one entry per CDR3 protein. The table records 450,000 to 600,000 distinct CDR3 sequences, about 18% of them present only once. This sample comprised PBMCs from the stem cell graft donor, obtained from the stem cell graft. All receptors come from a human donor who donated a stem cell graft to a child with acute lymphoblastic leukemia.

The chain recombines TRBV3-1 with TRBJ1-4; D is unresolved. CDR3 length: 15 residues. V lost 2 bases to trimming and J lost 7 bases, with 14 bases between them. The germline V gene encodes CDR1 LGHDT and CDR2 YNNKEL (reference sequence). The CDR3 sequence is CASSQRQAGVEKLFF. CDR3 in DNA: TGTGCCAGCAGCCAAAGGCAAGCGGGAGTTGAAAAACTGTTTTTT. The full variable domain, its missing parts supplied by reference TRBV3-1 and TRBJ1-4, is DTAVSQTPKYLVTQMGNDKSIKCEQNLGHDTMYWYKQDSKKFLKIMFSYNNKELIINETVPNRFSPKSPDKAHLNLHINSLELGDSAVYFCASSQRQAGVEKLFFGSGTQLSVL.

V and J are TRBV6-1 and TRBJ1-5; D possibly corresponds to TRBD1 (6 bases). The CDR3 runs to 15 residues. The germline CDR1 and CDR2 sequences are MNHNS and SASEGT. The V end was cut by 7 bases, the J end by 4 bases, with 17 bases between. CDR3 in amino acids: CASTITGYPNQPQHF. CDR3 nucleotide sequence: TGTGCCAGCACTATTACAGGGTATCCGAATCAGCCCCAGCATTTT.

The table lists this clonotype with a few counts. The chain carries TRBV7-9 and TRBJ1-2, with a possible D match to TRBD1 (6 bases). V was clipped by 5 bases and J by 4 bases, with 14 bases between them. CDR1 is SEHNR, CDR2 FQNEAQ, per germline (reference sequence). CDR3 length equals 14 residues. For the CDR3, the DNA is TGTGCCAGCAGCCTAATAACAGGGCTCTATGGCTACACCTTC. This codes for CASSLITGLYGYTF.

V usage is TRBV7-3 and J usage is TRBJ2-2, with 7 bases lining up with TRBD1. The germline V gene has CDR1 SGHTA and CDR2 FQGTGA. This CDR3 spans 17 amino acids. J gave up 1 base and V 1 base, and 6 bases lay outside the gene matches. The CDR3 reads CASSLIPRTGNTGELFF. DNA of the CDR3: TGTGCCAGCAGCTTAATCCCGAGGACAGGGAACACCGGGGAGCTGTTTTTT.

J is TRBJ1-5 and V is TRBV2; TRBD1 might be the D (5 bases). Germline CDR1 is SNHLY and CDR2 is FYNNEI. Deletions cut 3 bases from V and 6 bases from J, with 12 bases between. The CDR3 has 14 residues. The CDR3 loop is CASSERAGTQPQHF. In DNA form, the CDR3 reads TGTGCCAGCAGTGAGAGGGCAGGGACTCAGCCCCAGCATTTT.

The rearrangement links TRBV2 to TRBJ2-5; TRBD1 agrees at 10 bases. J gave up 4 bases and V 6 bases, and 8 bases lay outside the gene matches. In germline, CDR1 is SNHLY, CDR2 FYNNEI. CDR3 length: 15 residues. CDR3 loop: CASRAGTGAGETQYF. The CDR3 DNA is TGTGCCAGCAGGGCCGGGACAGGGGCGGGAGAGACCCAGTACTTC. The variable domain in full, completed from reference TRBV2 and TRBJ2-5, reads EPEVTQTPSHQVTQMGQEVILRCVPISNHLYFYWYRQILGQKVEFLVSFYNNEISEKSEIFDDQFSVERPDGSNFTLKIRSTKLEDSAMYFCASRAGTGAGETQYFGPGTRLLVL.

This rearrangement joins TRBV5-1 to TRBJ2-7; no definite D call. Trimming left V 0 bases short and J 7 bases short, with 11 bases between. The CDR3 runs 13 residues. CDR1 and CDR2 from the germline V gene are SGHRS and YFSETQ. The CDR3 coding sequence is TGCGCCAGCAGCTTGGTGGGCTGGGGTGAGCAGTACTTC. This gives the protein CASSLVGWGEQYF.

V gene TRBV6-5 combines with J gene TRBJ2-1; D is perhaps TRBD2 (5 bases). Germline V gene data show CDR1 as MNHEY and CDR2 as SVGAGI. There are 11 residues in the CDR3. Between the trimmed V and J ends, which lost 2 bases and 9 bases, there was a span of 5 bases. The CDR3 is CASSYGSEQFF. CDR3 DNA: TGTGCCAGCAGTTACGGGAGTGAGCAGTTCTTC.

This clonotype was seen a few times. V and J are TRBV20-1 and TRBJ2-7; a weak D match, TRBD1 (6 bases). The CDR3 covers 14 residues. With 4 bases removed from V and 2 bases from J, the gap between germline ends came to 15 bases. In germline, CDR1 is DFQATT, CDR2 SNEGSKA (reference sequence). Written as DNA, the CDR3 is TGCAGTGCTACCGGACAGCCGGACACCTACGAGCAGTACTTC. Translating it yields CSATGQPDTYEQYF.

Only a few counts were recorded for this clonotype. This chain connects TRBV6-5 to TRBJ1-1, with D possibly being TRBD1 (5 bases). The V gene's germline CDR1 is MNHEY and CDR2 SVGAGI. The CDR3 sequence is 14 residues long. Trimming removed 2 bases from V and 8 bases from J, with 15 bases in between. The CDR3 DNA follows: TGTGCCAGCAGTTACCTACAGGATCTGGGCGAAGCTTTCTTT. Protein sequence: CASSYLQDLGEAFF.

The V and J genes are TRBV27 and TRBJ2-7, with 7 bases lining up with TRBD1. The ends lost 7 bases at V and 4 bases at J; junction bases unmatched: 10. The germline gives CDR1 MNHEY, CDR2 SMNVEV (reference sequence). CDR3 length: 14 residues. The DNA for the CDR3 is TGTGCCAGCACCTCCAGGGGGAGAACGTACGAGCAGTACTTC. The encoded protein is CASTSRGRTYEQYF.